A selection of T cell receptor beta chains follows, all from one sample in a study of regulatory T cells in long-lasting Graves disease. TCRdb processed the multiplex PCR reads anew with MiXCR; each CDR3 protein has one entry. The sample holds 410,000 or so distinct CDR3 sequences, more than 12% seen once. These data also formed part of another study, on T cells in Graves' hyperthyroidism and ophthalmopathy.

The sequences come from peripheral blood mononuclear cells (PBMCs), collected at new diagnosis, from a patient treated with antithyroid drugs. Every receptor here comes from a woman aged 25 to 39 with Graves disease. Each CDR3 is given without its conserved first and last residue.

J,V,CDR3
TRBJ1-4,TRBV28,ASSLFFLTNEKLF
TRBJ1-5,TRBV19,ASSIPGPHSYSNQPQH
TRBJ2-1,TRBV7-2,ASQTYRDRDNEQF
TRBJ2-1,TRBV4-1,ASSRGLAGGPSYNEQF
TRBJ2-7,TRBV12-3/TRBV12-4,ASSWSTGRVYEQY
TRBJ2-1,TRBV20-1,SARTGEQF
TRBJ1-1,TRBV5-1,ASSTTTQGNGAF
TRBJ2-2,TRBV4-1,ASSQVELPNTGELF
TRBJ2-1,TRBV7-9,ASSLGSEGIRDEQF
TRBJ2-1,TRBV27,ASSFGTSGSDERF
TRBJ1-4,TRBV7-9,ASSLVGGASYEKLF
TRBJ2-1,TRBV19,ASSLTGSVGNEQF
TRBJ1-5,TRBV6-2/TRBV6-3,TSSVYDSNQPQH
TRBJ2-7,TRBV20-1,SARRTSGSYEQY
TRBJ2-5,TRBV7-9,ASSFPPAGEQETQY
TRBJ2-2,TRBV12-3/TRBV12-4,ASSPEGGELF
TRBJ1-5,TRBV27,ASSLSGVGNQPQH
TRBJ2-6,TRBV20-1,RGARRSGANVLT
TRBJ2-1,TRBV24-1,ATSDGLAGISPNEQF
TRBJ1-1,TRBV4-1,ASSQEPGAKAEAF
TRBJ2-2,TRBV10-3,AIEDGRETGELF
TRBJ2-7,TRBV5-5,ASRLTGLYEQY
TRBJ2-3,TRBV18,ASSPTTGLAGTDTQY
TRBJ2-7,TRBV6-2/TRBV6-3,ASNTGTGMNEQY
TRBJ1-6,TRBV27,ASNFPQAGTGGGNSPLH
TRBJ2-6,TRBV7-3,ASSLRGTSVSSGANVLT
TRBJ2-7,TRBV5-1,ASSPKGQGTYEQY
TRBJ1-2,TRBV10-3,AIRIGVRGPPGNYGYT
TRBJ1-6,TRBV4-2,ASSRDAGRNSPLH
TRBJ2-5,TRBV11-2,ASSSGTGGAETQY
NA,TRBV9,ASSAPDGGPGYT
TRBJ1-4,TRBV4-2,ASSQESRINEKLF
TRBJ2-7,TRBV28,ASSSPDSGRFFSYEQY
TRBJ1-1,TRBV12-3/TRBV12-4,ASSLSRGREAF
TRBJ2-7,TRBV29-1,SAGTSGPYEQY
TRBJ2-1,TRBV5-6,ASSLELARNEQF
TRBJ2-7,TRBV4-1,ASSQVGYGNEQY
TRBJ2-3,TRBV20-1,SAREISTDTQY
TRBJ2-7,TRBV6-5,ASSYSVAGRDYEQY
TRBJ2-7,TRBV6-1,ASSDGPNPAYEQY
TRBJ1-5,TRBV20-1,SARGGGAQPQH
TRBJ2-3,TRBV2,ASSDSRLAGVRDTQY
TRBJ2-1,TRBV14,ASSQSGRPTYNEQF
TRBJ2-4,TRBV6-2/TRBV6-3,ASSLGEVRDIQY
TRBJ1-1,TRBV12-3/TRBV12-4,ASSPRADTEAF
TRBJ2-3,TRBV6-2/TRBV6-3,ASSLRRELSDTQY
TRBJ1-1,TRBV10-3,AISVNGGNTEAF
TRBJ2-1,TRBV5-1,ASSAWTDEQF
TRBJ2-1,TRBV29-1,SVEGQGVYNEQF
TRBJ1-1,TRBV11-2,ASSADDRGSGTEAF
TRBJ2-7,TRBV5-1,ASSPSKAGGPREQY
TRBJ2-5,TRBV13,ASSQAGGLAPTQY
TRBJ2-1,TRBV19,ASSIGGSGRDEQF
TRBJ2-3,TRBV12-3/TRBV12-4,ATRRAGGGSTDTQY
TRBJ2-3,TRBV11-2,ASSLFGTDTQY
TRBJ1-2,TRBV20-1,SASPNMYGYT